This T cell receptor (beta chain) was found in a study of cytomegalovirus exposure and HLA in healthy donors (dated by TCRdb to about 2017). Notes on the research overall: According to a later analysis, one platform produced both the roughly 130 validation repertoires and the 666 repertoires of the first cohort. The aim of the study was to test whether cataloging public T cell receptors could identify signatures of past pathogen exposure. Along with the roughly 710-subject first cohort, a separate validation cohort of 120 different subjects was used. The study combined high-throughput TCR immunosequencing, statistical association of individual TCRs with disease status, and machine learning to predict cytomegalovirus infection status.

Study-wide findings and limitations: While some public TCRs were present in many individuals, most TCR sequences turned up only very rarely across donors. The study gave a list of 150 to 200 TCR beta chains associated with cytomegalovirus. Of the cluster scores, 90% to 95% were above 0 in a later analysis, which found that TCRs clustered in the first cohort also tended to co-occur in the roughly 130 validation repertoires. The classifier was reported to diagnose cytomegalovirus status with high specificity and sensitivity in both the original cohort and the validation cohort. A later analysis had no HLA typing for the validation cohort, so co-occurrence there was scored across all 110 or so repertoires. In vitro tests confirmed that three of the cytomegalovirus-associated TCR beta chains recognize cytomegalovirus antigens. According to the authors, the approach could potentially be generalized to other disease states and immunological phenotypes.

Library preparation employed the immunoSEQ multiplex PCR assay. Per the authors' processing: To diagnose cytomegalovirus status from the catalog of TCR beta chain sequences, a statistical classification framework was built. Held by TCRdb, this immuneACCESS table contains in-frame sequences only and omits some clones. Under half of the omission traces to an unresolved V gene where checked; the cause of the rest is unknown. V and J calls and clone size are those listed in that table; D and trimming were worked out from the DNA. The sample contains under 95,000 clones, approximately 93% of them found a single time. 3.3% of the sample is in the top ten clones. Inclusive of the bounding cysteine and phenylalanine, the CDR3 is 17 residues long. The read is trimmed to its CDR3 DNA, 51 bases read in frame from base 1. V is cut by 5 bases and J by 4 bases, and the space between the germline ends is 23 bases. CDR1 and CDR2 are read off the germline V gene (reference sequence) as SEHNR and FQNEAQ.

On this clone: This clone's antigen is unknown. The input lacks base qualities; no much larger clone sits a single base away.

The donors belonged to the validation cohort of approximately 130 subjects, which was separate from the approximately 700-subject first cohort. The TCR originated in a woman between 18 and 29 years old in good health and CMV-seropositive. Material: PBMCs. The chain was built from TRBV7-9 and TRBJ1-1; the D segment cannot be called with confidence. For the CDR3, the sequence is CASSPHPRGGFSTEAFF. The sequenced DNA is TGTGCCAGCAGCCCCCATCCTCGGGGAGGGTTCAGCACTGAAGCTTTCTTT.